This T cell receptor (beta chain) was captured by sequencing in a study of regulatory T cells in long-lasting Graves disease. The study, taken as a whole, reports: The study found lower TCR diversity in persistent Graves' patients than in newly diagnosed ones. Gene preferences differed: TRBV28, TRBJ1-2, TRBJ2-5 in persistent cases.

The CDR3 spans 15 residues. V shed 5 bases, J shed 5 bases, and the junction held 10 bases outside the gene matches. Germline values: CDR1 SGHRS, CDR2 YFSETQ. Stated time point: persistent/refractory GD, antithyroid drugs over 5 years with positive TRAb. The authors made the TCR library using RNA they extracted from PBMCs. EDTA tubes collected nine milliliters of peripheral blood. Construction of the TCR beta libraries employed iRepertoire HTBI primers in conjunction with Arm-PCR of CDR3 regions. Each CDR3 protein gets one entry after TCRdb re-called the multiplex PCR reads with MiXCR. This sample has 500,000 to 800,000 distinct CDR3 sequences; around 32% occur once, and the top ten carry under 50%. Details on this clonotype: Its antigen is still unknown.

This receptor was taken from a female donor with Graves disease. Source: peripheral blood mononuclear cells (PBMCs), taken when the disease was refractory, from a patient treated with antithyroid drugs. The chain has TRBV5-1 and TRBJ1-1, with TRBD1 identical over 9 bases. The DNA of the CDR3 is TGCGCCAGCAGGAAAACAGGGGGCGCGGAGACTGAAGCTTTCTTT. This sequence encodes CASRKTGGAETEAFF.